The 31 T cell receptor beta chains below were found in one sample sequenced in a study of blood T cell repertoires in COVID-19. Using immunoSEQ multiplex PCR, the repertoire was profiled, and TCRdb retains in-frame clones only, with some absent. Among under 500,000 clones, 80% to 90% were seen once, and the ten largest hold approximately 4.3%. Sequenced sample: peripheral blood. These receptors were obtained from a woman younger than 45 with acute or convalescent COVID-19.

The chain links TRBV11-2 to TRBJ1-5, with 7 bases matching TRBD1. V trimming: 6 bases; J trimming: 6 bases; junction bases outside the gene matches: 14. CDR1 and CDR2 (germline): SGHAT, FQNNGV. CDR3 length: 16 residues. CDR3 coding DNA: TGTGCCAGCAGTTTGGGGGAAAACAGGGGATCTCAGCCCCAGCATTTT. Its translation is CASSLGENRGSQPQHF.

The rearrangement joins TRBV2 to TRBJ2-7, with 9 bases that match TRBD1. The V and J ends lost 5 bases and 2 bases, in that order; junction bases with no gene match: 4. Germline loops: CDR1 SNHLY, CDR2 FYNNEI. The CDR3 consists of 14 residues. CDR3 bases: TGTGCCAGCAGTTGGGGACAGGGAACCTACGAGCAGTACTTC. Protein product: CASSWGQGTYEQYF.

The V gene is TRBV7-9, the J gene TRBJ1-3; TRBD1 aligns across 8 bases. This CDR3 comprises 17 residues. Germline CDR1 is SEHNR and CDR2 is FQNEAQ (reference sequence). After removal of 6 bases from V and 4 bases from J, the junction contained 14 bases not matched to a gene. The CDR3 DNA reads as TGTGCCAGCAGGCCGACGTACAGGGGGGCACGCGGAAACACCATATATTTT. Translating it yields CASRPTYRGARGNTIYF.

V is TRBV5-1 and J is TRBJ2-1; 10 positions agree with TRBD2. V lost 2 bases to trimming and J lost 0 bases; unmatched junction nucleotides: 2. The CDR3 runs 16 residues. Germline V CDR1 and CDR2: SGHRS, YFSETQ. The chain's CDR3 is CASSFTSGASYNEQFF. In nucleotides, the CDR3 is TGCGCCAGCAGCTTCACTAGCGGGGCCTCCTACAATGAGCAGTTCTTC.

This chain connects TRBV29-1 to TRBJ1-1, with 8 nucleotides matching TRBD1. V was clipped by 7 bases and J by 1 base; unmatched bases: 5. The germline CDR1 and CDR2 sequences are SQVTM and ANQGSEA. CDR3 length equals 13 residues. This chain's CDR3 is CSGTGTGNTEAFF. The CDR3 bases are TGCAGCGGTACCGGGACAGGGAACACTGAAGCTTTCTTT.

The chain employs TRBV10-3 and TRBJ1-2; 8 nucleotides agree with TRBD1. CDR3 length equals 16 residues. The V gene's germline CDR1 is ENHRY and CDR2 SYGVKD. V trimming: 3 bases; J trimming: 4 bases; junction bases outside the gene matches: 10. CDR3 coding DNA: TGTGCCATCAGTGACCGACCTTCAGGACAGGGCTATGGCTACACCTTC. It translates to CAISDRPSGQGYGYTF.

CDR3 protein: CAISDPPRQRRLEGYTF. CDR3 sequence (DNA): TGTGCCATCAGTGATCCCCCCCGACAGAGACGTTTGGAGGGCTACACCTTC. This sequence joins TRBV10-3 and TRBJ1-2; a weak D match, TRBD1 (5 bases). The CDR3 is made up of 17 amino acids. CDR1 is ENHRY and CDR2 is SYGVKD in the germline V gene. Trimming cost V 3 bases and J 8 bases, with 25 bases left between them.

V and J are TRBV6-5 and TRBJ2-7; D may be TRBD1 (6 bases). Trimming stripped 6 bases from V and 0 bases from J, with 6 bases between. CDR1 is MNHEY and CDR2 is SVGAGI in the germline V gene. CDR3 length: 12 residues. CDR3 nucleotide sequence: TGTGCCAGCAGGGACAGCTCCTACGAGCAGTACTTC. Translated, it gives CASRDSSYEQYF.

The J gene is TRBJ1-4, the V gene TRBV27; 9 nucleotides line up with TRBD1. Looked up from germline, CDR1 is MNHEY and CDR2 is SMNVEV (reference sequence). The CDR3 runs 15 residues. The junction had 8 bases not matched to a gene; V was cut back by 0 bases and J by 12 bases. CDR3 residues: CASSLSGTGLEELFF. CDR3 coding DNA: TGTGCCAGCAGTTTATCAGGGACAGGGTTAGAGGAACTGTTTTTT.

The chain recombines TRBV5-1 with TRBJ1-4; D is uncertain. This CDR3 comprises 14 residues. The V and J ends lost 2 bases and 0 bases respectively, with 5 bases between them. In germline, CDR1 is SGHRS, CDR2 YFSETQ. The CDR3 region is CASSFQTTNEKLFF. CDR3 sequence (DNA): TGCGCCAGCAGCTTTCAAACAACTAATGAAAAACTGTTTTTT. Together with reference TRBV5-1 and TRBJ1-4, the CDR3 gives the full variable domain: KAGVTQTPRYLIKTRGQQVTLSCSPISGHRSVSWYQQTPGQGLQFLFEYFSETQRNKGNFPGRFSGRQFSNSRSEMNVSTLELGDSALYLCASSFQTTNEKLFFGSGTQLSVL.

This chain joins TRBV6-6 and TRBJ1-1, with D uncertain. There are 13 residues in the CDR3. CDR1 is MNHNY, CDR2 SVGAGI, per germline (reference sequence). V was trimmed by 8 bases and J by 0 bases, leaving 10 bases between them. CDR3 residues: CASFHILNTEAFF. DNA for the CDR3: TGTGCCAGCTTCCACATTTTGAACACTGAAGCTTTCTTT.

The V and J genes are TRBV14 and TRBJ2-7; possibly TRBD1 for D (5 bases). The ends were cut back, 2 bases at V and 3 bases at J, with 5 bases in the middle. CDR3 length: 12 amino acids. Germline values: CDR1 SGHDN, CDR2 FVKESK. The CDR3 spells CASSQQGYEQYF. CDR3 DNA: TGTGCCAGCAGCCAACAGGGCTACGAGCAGTACTTC.

The chain uses TRBV18 and TRBJ1-1; TRBD1 matches at 10 bases. CDR1 is KGHSH, CDR2 LQKENI, per germline. The V segment lost 0 bases and the J segment 1 base; nucleotides outside the gene matches: 8. The CDR3 consists of 18 residues. CDR3 nucleotides: TGTGCCAGCTCACCACCGGAACTCGACAGGGGGCCGAACACTGAAGCTTTCTTT. This codes for CASSPPELDRGPNTEAFF.

The chain is built from TRBV7-2 and TRBJ2-7, with D possibly matching TRBD2 (7 bases). CDR3 size: 16 residues. CDR1 is SGHTA, CDR2 FQGNSA, per germline. With 2 bases removed from V and 2 bases from J, the gap between germline ends came to 16 bases. DNA of the CDR3: TGTGCCAGCAGCTTACGTGCGGGGGCCTCTACCTACGAGCAGTACTTC. The encoded protein is CASSLRAGASTYEQYF. Full variable domain (rest looked up from reference TRBV7-2 and TRBJ2-7): GAGVSQSPSNKVTEKGKDVELRCDPISGHTALYWYRQSLGQGLEFLIYFQGNSAPDKSGLPSDRFSAERTGGSVSTLTIQRTQQEDSAVYLCASSLRAGASTYEQYFGPGTRLTVT.

The CDR3 sequence is CASSLQGTKAQPQHF. The CDR3 nucleotides are TGTGCCAGCTCACTACAGGGGACAAAGGCTCAGCCCCAGCATTTT. The chain recombines TRBV18 with TRBJ1-5, with 7 bases fitting TRBD1. The junction had 9 bases not matched to a gene; V was cut back by 4 bases and J by 6 bases. This CDR3 has 15 residues. CDR1 is KGHSH and CDR2 is LQKENI in the germline V gene.

J is TRBJ1-1 and V is TRBV7-9; D is undetermined. V lost 3 bases and J lost 4, with 15 bases in between. Germline V gives CDR1 SEHNR, CDR2 FQNEAQ (reference sequence). CDR3 size: 15 residues. In DNA, the CDR3 is TGTGCCAGCAGCTTTAAAGCCGGCGGAGGCACTGAAGCTTTCTTT. This codes for CASSFKAGGGTEAFF.

The V gene is TRBV5-1, the J gene TRBJ1-3; TRBD1 might be the D (5 bases). In germline, CDR1 is SGHRS, CDR2 YFSETQ. The CDR3 contains 14 residues. Trimming left V 4 bases short and J 2 bases short, with 10 bases between. Here the CDR3 reads CASSQGGAGNTIYF. DNA for the CDR3: TGCGCCAGCAGCCAGGGAGGGGCTGGAAACACCATATATTTT.

The chain uses TRBV10-3 and TRBJ1-5, with D uncertain. The V gene's germline CDR1 is ENHRY and CDR2 SYGVKD. Trimming stripped 2 bases from V and 2 bases from J, with 13 bases between. This CDR3 has 16 amino acids. This CDR3 reads CAISENERGGNQPQHF. For the CDR3, the DNA is TGTGCCATCAGTGAGAATGAACGGGGTGGCAATCAGCCCCAGCATTTT.

This chain joins TRBV9 and TRBJ1-6; TRBD1 matches at 8 bases. Germline V gives CDR1 SGDLS, CDR2 YYNGEE. The CDR3 loop spans 16 amino acids. The junction had 12 bases not matched to a gene; V was cut back by 4 bases and J by 9 bases. The CDR3 bases are TGTGCCAGCAGCCCAGGGGGCAGGGGACTATTTTCACCCCTCCACTTT. Protein product: CASSPGGRGLFSPLHF.

V usage is TRBV7-9 and J usage is TRBJ2-7; no clear D. This CDR3 spans 13 amino acids. Trimming removed 2 bases at V and 1 base at J, with 6 bases between. The germline V gene has CDR1 SEHNR and CDR2 FQNEAQ (reference sequence). The CDR3 reads CASSLMSSYEQYF. Here the CDR3 DNA reads TGTGCCAGCAGCTTAATGTCTTCCTACGAGCAGTACTTC.

Regarding this clone: Without the conserved terminal phenylalanine or tryptophan, this CDR3 likely stems from a read error. Because the CDR3's place on the DNA is in doubt, the DNA is left out and the CDR3 is given as listed by TCRdb. V and J are TRBV2 and TRBJ2-7; the D call of TRBD1 is as the table states it, not checked on the DNA. The CDR3 has 11 amino acids, counting both end residues. Looked up from germline, CDR1 is SNHLY and CDR2 is FYNNEI. The CDR3: CASGGTGEPNL.

The rearrangement links TRBV24-1 to TRBJ2-1, with 7 bases that match TRBD1. V shed 2 bases and J 3 bases; nucleotides not matched to a gene: 3. This CDR3 has 15 residues. Germline-derived CDR1 and CDR2 are KGHDR and SFDVKD. CDR3 sequence: CATSDSGTDYNEQFF. The CDR3 region has the DNA TGTGCCACCAGTGATTCGGGGACAGACTACAATGAGCAGTTCTTC.

J is TRBJ2-3 and V is TRBV5-1, with 13 bases lining up with TRBD2. Losses at the gene ends were 2 bases for V and 0 bases for J; bases not matched to a gene: 12. Germline V CDR1 and CDR2: SGHRS, YFSETQ. This CDR3 spans 20 amino acids. The chain's CDR3 is CASSFATSGGSGVSTDTQYF. DNA for the CDR3: TGCGCCAGCAGCTTCGCGACTAGCGGGGGGTCCGGGGTTAGCACAGATACGCAGTATTTT.

This rearrangement joins TRBV10-1 to TRBJ2-7; TRBD1 is a possible D gene (5 bases). The CDR3 totals 14 residues. Germline values: CDR1 WNHNN, CDR2 SYGVQD (reference sequence). The V end was cut by 2 bases, the J end by 1 base, with 9 bases between. The CDR3 sequence: CASSEAGRSYEQYF. The CDR3 coding sequence is TGCGCCAGCAGTGAGGCAGGGCGATCCTACGAGCAGTACTTC.

The count of this clone is one. J is TRBJ2-7 and V is TRBV28; D is ambiguous. The germline gives CDR1 MDHEN, CDR2 SYDVKM. The CDR3 totals 13 residues. The germline V and J ends were trimmed by 1 base and 6 bases, with 10 bases remaining between them. The CDR3 region is CASSLFHQSEQYF. CDR3 nucleotides: TGTGCCAGCAGTTTATTTCATCAGTCCGAGCAGTACTTC.

The chain combines TRBV30 with TRBJ2-2; 14 bases align to TRBD2. Germline V gene sequence: CDR1 GTSNPN, CDR2 SVGIG (reference sequence). The trim removed 3 bases at V and 4 bases at J, leaving 4 bases unmatched. The CDR3 loop spans 16 amino acids. CDR3 loop: CAWRGLAGATTGELFF. The CDR3 nucleotides are TGTGCCTGGAGGGGACTAGCGGGGGCCACCACCGGGGAGCTGTTTTTT.

V and J are TRBV7-9 and TRBJ1-4; D is ambiguous. This CDR3 contains 15 residues. Germline V gives CDR1 SEHNR, CDR2 FQNEAQ (reference sequence). With 5 bases removed from V and 4 bases from J, the gap between germline ends came to 14 bases. The CDR3 region is CASSAPPGFNEKLFF. The CDR3 region has the DNA TGTGCCAGCAGCGCCCCTCCGGGGTTTAATGAAAAACTGTTTTTT.

The chain is built from TRBV18 and TRBJ2-7; D perhaps matches TRBD1 (6 bases). V lost 3 bases and J 6 bases, leaving 21 bases between the germline ends. The germline gives CDR1 KGHSH, CDR2 LQKENI. The CDR3 runs to 16 residues. In DNA, the CDR3 is TGTGCCAGCTCACCTCGCGATTGGGGGCGCTTCGGCGAGCAGTACTTC. Residues: CASSPRDWGRFGEQYF.

The V call is TRBV2, the J call TRBJ1-6, with 7 bases lining up with TRBD1. This CDR3 spans 14 amino acids. Germline values: CDR1 SNHLY, CDR2 FYNNEI. V lost 3 bases to trimming and J lost 6 bases; unmatched junction nucleotides: 2. CDR3 residues: CASSEGTVNSPLHF. In nucleotides, the CDR3 is TGTGCCAGCAGTGAGGGGACAGTTAATTCACCCCTCCACTTT. Full variable domain (rest looked up from reference TRBV2 and TRBJ1-6): EPEVTQTPSHQVTQMGQEVILRCVPISNHLYFYWYRQILGQKVEFLVSFYNNEISEKSEIFDDQFSVERPDGSNFTLKIRSTKLEDSAMYFCASSEGTVNSPLHFGNGTRLTVT.

The rearrangement uses TRBV5-1 and TRBJ2-7; 7 nucleotides agree with TRBD2. CDR1 and CDR2 (germline): SGHRS, YFSETQ. The CDR3 consists of 13 residues. J lost 2 bases, V lost 5 bases, and 4 bases had no gene match. Here the CDR3 DNA reads TGCGCCAGCAGTAGGGGAGGGACCTACGAGCAGTACTTC. This encodes CASSRGGTYEQYF.

J is TRBJ2-5 and V is TRBV5-1; 7 positions match TRBD2. The germline CDR1 and CDR2 sequences are SGHRS and YFSETQ. With 0 bases clipped from V and 2 bases from J, the junction kept 7 bases outside the gene matches. The CDR3 spans 16 residues. In DNA, the CDR3 is TGCGCCAGCAGCTTGGTACCTAGCGGCCCTCAAGAGACCCAGTACTTC. Translation: CASSLVPSGPQETQYF. Together with reference TRBV5-1 and TRBJ2-5, the CDR3 gives the full variable domain: KAGVTQTPRYLIKTRGQQVTLSCSPISGHRSVSWYQQTPGQGLQFLFEYFSETQRNKGNFPGRFSGRQFSNSRSEMNVSTLELGDSALYLCASSLVPSGPQETQYFGPGTRLLVL.